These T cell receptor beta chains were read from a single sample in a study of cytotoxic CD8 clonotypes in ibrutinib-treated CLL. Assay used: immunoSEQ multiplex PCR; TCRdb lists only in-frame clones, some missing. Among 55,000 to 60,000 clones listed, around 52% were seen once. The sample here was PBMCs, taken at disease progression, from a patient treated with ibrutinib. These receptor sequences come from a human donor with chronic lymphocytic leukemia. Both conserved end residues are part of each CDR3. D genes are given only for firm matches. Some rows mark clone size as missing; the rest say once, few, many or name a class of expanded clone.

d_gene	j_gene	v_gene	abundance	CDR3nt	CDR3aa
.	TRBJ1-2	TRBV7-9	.	TGTGCCAGCAGCGGCGGACAGCTTAACTATGGCTACACCTTC	CASSGGQLNYGYTF
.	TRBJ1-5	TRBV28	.	TGTGCCAGCAGCACAGGGTTTGGCAATGGTCAGCCCCAGCATTTT	CASSTGFGNGQPQHF
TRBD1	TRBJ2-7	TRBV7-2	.	TGTGCCAGCAGCTTATGGACAGGGGGCTCCTACGAGCAGTACTTC	CASSLWTGGSYEQYF
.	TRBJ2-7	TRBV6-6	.	TGTGCCAGCAGGATACAGGGATCCTACGAGCAGTACTTC	CASRIQGSYEQYF
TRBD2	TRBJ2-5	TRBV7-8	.	TGTGCCAGCAGCTTAATGGGACTAGCGGGGCAAGAGACCCAGTACTTC	CASSLMGLAGQETQYF
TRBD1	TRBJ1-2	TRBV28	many	TGTGCCAGCAGTTCACAGGGGGCGGCTAACTATGGCTACACCTTC	CASSSQGAANYGYTF
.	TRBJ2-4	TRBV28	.	TGTGCCAGCAGCCCCCCCAGACCCCAAGCCAAAAACATTCAGTACTTC	CASSPPRPQAKNIQYF
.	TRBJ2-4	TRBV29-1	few	TGCAGCGTGGATACAGGGAGGAACATTCAGTACTTC	CSVDTGRNIQYF
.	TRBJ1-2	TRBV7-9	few	TGTGCCAGCACCCCGGGGGAGGGCTACACCTTC	CASTPGEGYTF
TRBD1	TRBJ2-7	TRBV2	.	TGTGCCAGCAGGGTGGACAGGGCCGTTTACGAGCAGTACTTC	CASRVDRAVYEQYF
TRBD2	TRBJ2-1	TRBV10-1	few	TGCGCCAAGACTAGCGGGAGGTACCAGAGCTCCTACAATGAGCAGTTCTTC	CAKTSGRYQSSYNEQFF
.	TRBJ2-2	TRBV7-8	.	TGTGCCAGCAGGGCCGACGCGAACACCGGGGAGCTGTTTTTT	CASRADANTGELFF